This TCR beta chain was retrieved from a study of shared clonotypes between healthy human individuals. As concerns this clone: Its specificity is unknown.

Germline loops: CDR1 MGHDK, CDR2 SYGVNS. The CDR3 consists of 16 residues. The trim removed 3 bases at V and 0 bases at J, leaving 1 base unmatched. General study results and limits: Some naive CD4 clonotypes, 5% to 5.5%, turned up in common across several donors.

The assay was run at deep level. Replicate sorted-subset PCRs were loaded with 150 to 250 ng DNA, 30,000 to 35,000 T cell genomes. Some clones are missing from TCRdb's copy, which holds only in-frame ones; the method was immunoSEQ multiplex PCR. The repertoire has 600,000 to 750,000 clones, around 72% of them found once; the top ten carry approximately 2%. This chain uses TRBV25-1 with TRBJ2-1; 11 bases are a match to TRBD2. The origin of this receptor is a woman in her 30s in good health. The specimen sequenced was memory CD4+ T cells sorted from blood. Subset defined: CD45RA-negative fraction. The CDR3 spells CASSDGTSGSYNEQFF. The CDR3 DNA reads as TGTGCCAGCAGTGACGGGACTAGCGGCTCCTACAATGAGCAGTTCTTC.